This paragraph reports one T cell receptor (beta chain). Here immunoSEQ multiplex PCR was the method, and the copy in TCRdb shows in-frame clones only, minus some. The profile covers nearly 25,000 clones, with roughly 79% appearing a single time and roughly 13% taken by the ten largest. The sample belongs to a study of OX40 agonist ivuxolimab in advanced cancers. Study in general: Three patients showed partial responses: one hepatocellular carcinoma and two cutaneous melanoma cases.

The germline V and J ends were trimmed by 5 bases and 4 bases, with 11 bases remaining between them. CDR3 length: 13 amino acids. The V gene's germline CDR1 is PRHDT and CDR2 FYEKMQ (reference sequence). The chain is built from TRBV13 and TRBJ1-1, with D uncertain. This TCR derives from an adult with an advanced solid tumor such as melanoma, head and neck, liver or kidney cancer. The sample consisted of CD4+ or CD8+ T cells sorted from blood, taken in a trial of the OX40 agonist ivuxolimab. The DNA for the CDR3 is TGTGCCAGCAGCGCTTATAAGGCCACTGAAGCTTTCTTT. This codes for CASSAYKATEAFF.